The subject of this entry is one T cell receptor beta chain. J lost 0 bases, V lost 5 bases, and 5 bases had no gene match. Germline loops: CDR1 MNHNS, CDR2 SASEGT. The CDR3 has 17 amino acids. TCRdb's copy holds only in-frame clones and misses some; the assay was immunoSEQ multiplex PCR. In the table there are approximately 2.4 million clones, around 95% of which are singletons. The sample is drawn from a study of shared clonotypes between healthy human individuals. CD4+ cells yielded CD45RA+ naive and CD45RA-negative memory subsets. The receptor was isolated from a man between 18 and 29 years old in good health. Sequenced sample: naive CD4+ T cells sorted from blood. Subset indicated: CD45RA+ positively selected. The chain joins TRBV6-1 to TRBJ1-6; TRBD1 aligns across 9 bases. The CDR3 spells CASSQGQGSSYNSPLHF. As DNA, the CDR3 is TGTGCCAGCAGTCAAGGACAGGGGAGCTCCTATAATTCACCCCTCCACTTT.